The next 22 T cell receptor beta chains were all read from a single sample in a study of cytomegalovirus exposure and HLA in healthy donors. 60 Vbeta and 13 Jbeta primers were used in PCR. Here immunoSEQ multiplex PCR was the method, and the copy in TCRdb shows in-frame clones only, minus some. The repertoire holds around 110,000 clones, with roughly 70% as singletons. Specimen: PBMCs. These receptors all stem from a woman aged 18-29 years in good health and CMV-seronegative.

The genes are TRBV7-2 and TRBJ2-2; possibly TRBD1 for D (6 bases). V lost 3 bases and J 2 bases, leaving 13 bases between the germline ends. Germline values: CDR1 SGHTA, CDR2 FQGNSA. This CDR3 spans 16 amino acids. CDR3 sequence: CASSFPRTDNTGELFF. In DNA, the CDR3 is TGTGCCAGCAGCTTTCCTCGGACAGACAACACCGGGGAGCTGTTTTTT.

This sequence joins TRBV10-2 and TRBJ2-1; weak D call: TRBD1 (6 bases). This CDR3 contains 14 residues. Germline lookup yields CDR1 WSHSY and CDR2 SAAADI. Trimming shortened V by 6 bases and J by 2 bases, and 11 bases separated the two germline ends. This CDR3 is CASRSDRPYNEQFF. The CDR3 bases are TGCGCCAGCAGGAGCGACAGGCCCTACAATGAGCAGTTCTTC.

This clone was detected a few times. The J gene is TRBJ2-7, the V gene TRBV25-1, with TRBD1 identical over 9 bases. The CDR3 runs 14 residues. The germline V gene encodes CDR1 MGHDK and CDR2 SYGVNS. V lost 6 bases, J lost 3 bases, and 6 bases stayed unmatched. CDR3 amino acids: CASRGQGTLYEQYF. CDR3 bases: TGTGCCAGCAGGGGACAGGGAACTCTCTACGAGCAGTACTTC.

The chain employs TRBV27 and TRBJ1-5, with D perhaps matching TRBD1 (5 bases). Germline V lookup: CDR1 MNHEY, CDR2 SMNVEV (reference sequence). This CDR3 contains 15 residues. The germline V and J ends were trimmed by 0 bases and 6 bases, with 12 bases remaining between them. The CDR3 nucleotides read TGTGCCAGCAGTTTATCGGGGCAGGGTCTTCAGCCCCAGCATTTT. As protein: CASSLSGQGLQPQHF.

The sample holds a few counts of this clone. This chain connects TRBV7-9 to TRBJ2-2; tentatively, D is TRBD1 (6 bases). V gave up 4 bases and J gave up 2 bases, with 11 bases separating them. There are 15 residues in the CDR3. Germline CDR1 SEHNR, CDR2 FQNEAQ (reference sequence). The CDR3 coding sequence is TGTGCCAGCAGCTCCCAGGGGAAAAACACCGGGGAGCTGTTTTTT. Translation: CASSSQGKNTGELFF.

This clone was observed once. The chain joins TRBV19 to TRBJ1-1; 7 nucleotides line up with TRBD1. CDR1 LNHDA and CDR2 SQIVND come from the germline V gene (reference sequence). The CDR3 is 14 residues long. With V trimmed by 7 bases and J by 1 base, 6 bases remained unmatched. The CDR3 region has the DNA TGTGCCAGTAACCAAGACAGGGCGAACACTGAAGCTTTCTTT. As protein: CASNQDRANTEAFF.

The CDR3, as DNA: TGTGCCAGCAGCCAAATGGACAGAAACACCGGGGAGCTGTTTTTT. Protein product: CASSQMDRNTGELFF. This chain uses TRBV14 with TRBJ2-2; weak D call: TRBD1 (6 bases). There are 15 residues in the CDR3. The germline V gene has CDR1 SGHDN and CDR2 FVKESK. V was shortened by 2 bases and J by 2 bases, with 9 bases between the two germline ends.

The chain carries TRBV5-1 and TRBJ2-7; TRBD2 matches 13 bases. The trim removed 0 bases at V and 4 bases at J, leaving 4 bases unmatched. This CDR3 has 16 residues. Germline V lookup: CDR1 SGHRS, CDR2 YFSETQ. The CDR3 spells CASSLVLAGGNYEQYF. Here the CDR3 DNA reads TGCGCCAGCAGCTTGGTACTAGCGGGGGGGAATTACGAGCAGTACTTC.

The chain has TRBV5-6 and TRBJ1-2; D unresolved. This CDR3 is 11 amino acids long. Trimming left V 1 base short and J 8 bases short, with 6 bases between. Germline V gene sequence: CDR1 SGHDT, CDR2 YYEEEE. In DNA form, the CDR3 reads TGTGCCAGCAGCTTGCTACGAGGCTACACCTTC. It codes for CASSLLRGYTF.

The chain is built from TRBV28 and TRBJ2-5; D is possibly TRBD2 (5 bases). The CDR3 extends over 12 amino acids. Germline CDR1 reads MDHEN; CDR2 reads SYDVKM. Trimming took off 8 bases at V and 5 bases at J, with 12 bases between the two ends. CDR3 DNA: TGTGCCAGCCGGGAAGGAAGGGAGACCCAGTACTTC. This sequence encodes CASREGRETQYF.

The V and J genes are TRBV7-8 and TRBJ2-5, with TRBD1 identical over 7 bases. In germline, CDR1 is SGHVS, CDR2 FQNEAQ. This CDR3 is 16 amino acids long. The V segment lost 2 bases and the J segment 0 bases; nucleotides outside the gene matches: 6. CDR3 sequence reads: CASSLTGQDHQETQYF. CDR3 nucleotides: TGTGCCAGCAGCTTAACCGGACAGGACCACCAAGAGACCCAGTACTTC. The whole variable domain, remainder taken from reference TRBV7-8 and TRBJ2-5, is GAGVSQSPRYKVAKRGQDVALRCDPISGHVSLFWYQQALGQGPEFLTYFQNEAQLDKSGLPSDRFFAERPEGSVSTLKIQRTQQEDSAVYLCASSLTGQDHQETQYFGPGTRLLVL.

In its sample, this clone was seen a few times. This chain joins TRBV6-5 and TRBJ2-7; D possibly corresponds to TRBD1 (5 bases). Germline CDR1 reads MNHEY; CDR2 reads SVGAGI. V was trimmed by 0 bases and J by 0 bases, leaving 9 bases between them. This CDR3 spans 15 amino acids. CDR3 loop: CASSYSSQGSYEQYF. CDR3 DNA: TGTGCCAGCAGTTACTCGTCGCAGGGCTCCTACGAGCAGTACTTC.

The genes are TRBV27 and TRBJ1-6; 8 nucleotides align to TRBD1. Germline trimming cut 7 bases from V and 0 bases from J; bases unmatched to any gene: 5. From germline, CDR1 is MNHEY and CDR2 SMNVEV (reference sequence). The CDR3 runs 16 residues. This CDR3 is CASTHRGSSYNSPLHF. The CDR3 bases are TGTGCCAGCACCCACAGGGGGAGCTCCTATAATTCACCCCTCCACTTT.

The chain couples TRBV5-6 to TRBJ2-1; D possibly corresponds to TRBD2 (5 bases). V was clipped by 0 bases and J by 1 base, with 8 bases between them. Per the germline V gene, CDR1 is SGHDT and CDR2 is YYEEEE. This CDR3 comprises 15 residues. CDR3 sequence reads: CASSLAGRSYNEQFF. The CDR3 DNA follows: TGTGCCAGCAGCTTGGCGGGAAGGTCCTACAATGAGCAGTTCTTC.

This chain joins TRBV27 and TRBJ1-5; 9 positions match TRBD1. The CDR3 is 15 amino acids. Germline-derived CDR1 and CDR2 are MNHEY and SMNVEV (reference sequence). V shed 2 bases, J shed 4 bases, and the junction held 3 bases outside the gene matches. The CDR3, as DNA: TGTGCCAGCAGTTTAACGGGGACAGGGAATCAGCCCCAGCATTTT. Translated, it gives CASSLTGTGNQPQHF.

The rearrangement uses TRBV4-2 and TRBJ1-1; TRBD1 might be the D (6 bases). Per germline, CDR1 LGHNA and CDR2 YNFKEQ. The CDR3 contains 15 residues. Trimming removed 4 bases from V and 4 bases from J, with 16 bases in between. The CDR3 loop reads CASSPTREGGTEAFF. CDR3 sequence (DNA): TGTGCCAGCAGCCCCACCCGGGAAGGGGGCACTGAAGCTTTCTTT.

V is TRBV7-2 and J is TRBJ1-1; D is undetermined. This CDR3 is built from 14 residues. Germline V CDR1 and CDR2: SGHTA, FQGNSA. V lost 0 bases and J 1 base, leaving 6 bases between the germline ends. The chain's CDR3 is CASSLATGNTEAFF. In DNA form, the CDR3 reads TGTGCCAGCAGCTTAGCCACGGGGAACACTGAAGCTTTCTTT.

The V gene is TRBV30, the J gene TRBJ1-2, with TRBD1 as a possible D gene (6 bases). Germline V gene data show CDR1 as GTSNPN and CDR2 as SVGIG (reference sequence). The CDR3 has 14 residues. The ends were cut back, 3 bases at V and 4 bases at J, with 15 bases in the middle. The CDR3 sequence: CAWSLQGLVYGYTF. CDR3 DNA sequence: TGTGCCTGGAGCCTGCAGGGGCTTGTCTATGGCTACACCTTC. The whole variable domain, filled in from reference TRBV30 and TRBJ1-2, reads SQTIHQWPATLVQPVGSPLSLECTVEGTSNPNLYWYRQAAGRGLQLLFYSVGIGQISSEVPQNLSASRPQDRQFILSSKKLLLSDSGFYLCAWSLQGLVYGYTFGSGTRLTVV.

This chain joins TRBV7-9 and TRBJ1-1, with D perhaps TRBD1 (6 bases). The germline CDR1 and CDR2 sequences are SEHNR and FQNEAQ (reference sequence). The CDR3 has 15 residues. The ends were cut back, 3 bases at V and 0 bases at J, with 11 bases in the middle. The CDR3 sequence: CASSFLGALNTEAFF. The CDR3 DNA reads as TGTGCCAGCAGCTTTTTGGGGGCTCTGAACACTGAAGCTTTCTTT.

This clone came up a few times. The chain uses TRBV6-6 and TRBJ1-1; TRBD1 matches 7 bases. Germline V gene lookup returns CDR1 MNHNY and CDR2 SVGAGI (reference sequence). This CDR3 spans 12 amino acids. Trimming cost V 5 bases and J 10 bases; bases outside gene matches: 7. CDR3 sequence reads: CASSPGRGPAFF. The CDR3 DNA reads as TGTGCCAGCAGTCCCGGAAGGGGGCCAGCTTTCTTT.

A few counts support this clone. The chain is built from TRBV11-2 and TRBJ2-1; D perhaps matches TRBD2 (7 bases). Germline CDR1 and CDR2: SGHAT and FQNNGV. V shed 7 bases and J shed 10 bases, with 14 bases lying between them. The length of the CDR3 is 12 residues. CDR3 DNA: TGTGCCAGCAACCGGGGGGCCGGGGAGCAGTTCTTC. Protein: CASNRGAGEQFF.

The chain uses TRBV10-3 and TRBJ1-1, with no clear D. Trimming took off 2 bases at V and 0 bases at J, with 4 bases between the two ends. This CDR3 contains 13 residues. The germline CDR1 and CDR2 sequences are ENHRY and SYGVKD. CDR3 sequence reads: CAISEPMNTEAFF. The CDR3 DNA is TGTGCCATCAGTGAGCCTATGAACACTGAAGCTTTCTTT.